The 9 T cell receptor beta chains in this list originate from one sample, sequenced in a study of breast tumors, draining lymph nodes, adjacent tissues. In TCRdb, the multiplex PCR reads were re-called with MiXCR into one record per CDR3 protein. Here the sample spans 160,000 or so distinct CDR3 sequences, roughly a third being singletons. Axillary draining lymph nodes of breast cancer patients supplied the node samples. Sequences were obtained from axillary lymph node tissue. The receptor set was obtained from a female donor with breast cancer. Some clones in this sample may be carry-over from other donors' samples.

The genes are TRBV2 and TRBJ1-5; TRBD1 is a possible D gene (5 bases). The CDR3 runs 16 residues. V was shortened by 3 bases and J by 2 bases, with 14 bases between the two germline ends. Germline V gives CDR1 SNHLY, CDR2 FYNNEI. CDR3 sequence reads: CASSDVSGGGNQPQHF. For the CDR3, the DNA is TGTGCCAGCAGTGACGTTTCGGGGGGGGGCAATCAGCCCCAGCATTTT.

Ten or more counts support this clonotype. The V gene is TRBV27, the J gene TRBJ2-3; no clear D. The CDR3 is made up of 12 amino acids. V was cut by 4 bases and J by 1 base, with 3 bases left in between. From germline, CDR1 is MNHEY and CDR2 SMNVEV (reference sequence). CDR3 loop: CASSYGTDTQYF. CDR3 nucleotide sequence: TGTGCCAGCAGTTATGGCACAGATACGCAGTATTTT.

This clonotype occurred many times. V is TRBV19 and J is TRBJ2-3; D perhaps matches TRBD1 (6 bases). The CDR3 is 15 amino acids. Per the germline V gene, CDR1 is LNHDA and CDR2 is SQIVND (reference sequence). The V gene lost 5 bases and the J gene lost 0 bases, with 12 bases spanning the gap. CDR3 in amino acids: CASSSGTPSTDTQYF. The CDR3 DNA sequence: TGTGCCAGTAGTTCGGGGACACCTAGCACAGATACGCAGTATTTT.

This clonotype was recorded many times. This chain connects TRBV6-5 to TRBJ2-2, with 8 bases that match TRBD2. The germline CDR1 and CDR2 sequences are MNHEY and SVGAGI. CDR3 length: 13 residues. The junction had 3 bases not matched to a gene; V was cut back by 6 bases and J by 6 bases. The CDR3 reads CASSPTSAGELFF. The CDR3 nucleotides read TGTGCCAGCAGCCCGACTAGCGCCGGGGAGCTGTTTTTT.

A word on this clonotype: A single base separates this from a much larger clone, so it may be a read error. The rearrangement uses TRBV9 and TRBJ2-3; 11 bases are a match to TRBD2. The V gene's germline CDR1 is SGDLS and CDR2 YYNGEE. Unmatched junction bases numbered 16, after V lost 4 bases and J lost 9 bases. CDR3 length equals 17 residues. The DNA of the CDR3 is TGTGCCAGCAGCCAAGGGGGAGGACTAGCGGGCTCGGCCACGCAGTATTTT. Residues: CASSQGGGLAGSATQYF.

The V call is TRBV24-1, the J call TRBJ2-1; no firm D call. CDR1 is KGHDR and CDR2 is SFDVKD in the germline V gene. The CDR3 length is 16 residues. Trimming stripped 1 base from V and 2 bases from J, with 11 bases between. The CDR3 here is CATSDLAALTYNEQFF. As DNA, the CDR3 is TGTGCCACCAGTGATTTAGCAGCCTTAACCTACAATGAGCAGTTCTTC.

The table lists this clonotype with many counts. The gene calls are TRBV7-3 and TRBJ2-2; 8 bases match TRBD1. This CDR3 is built from 15 residues. V was pared by 6 bases and J by 2 bases, with 5 bases of the junction left unmatched. CDR1 SGHTA and CDR2 FQGTGA come from the germline V gene. CDR3 DNA sequence: TGTGCCAGCAGACCTACAGGGGGTAACACCGGGGAGCTGTTTTTT. Residues: CASRPTGGNTGELFF.

This clonotype was detected only a few times. The chain combines TRBV11-3 with TRBJ2-2; 12 bases map to TRBD2. Germline-derived CDR1 and CDR2 are SGHNT and YENEEA. V gave up 3 bases and J gave up 6 bases; unmatched junction bases: 2. This CDR3 has 15 residues. The CDR3 here is CASSFSSGGAGELFF. The CDR3 nucleotides are TGTGCCAGCAGCTTTTCTAGCGGGGGGGCCGGGGAGCTGTTTTTT. The full variable domain, with the rest looked up from reference TRBV11-3 and TRBJ2-2, is EAGVVQSPRYKIIEKKQPVAFWCNPISGHNTLYWYLQNLGQGPELLIRYENEEAVDDSQLPKDRFSAERLKGVDSTLKIQPAELGDSAVYLCASSFSSGGAGELFFGEGSRLTVL.

This clonotype showed up many times. This chain connects TRBV7-8 to TRBJ2-1; 13 bases align to TRBD2. The germline gives CDR1 SGHVS, CDR2 FQNEAQ. V lost 7 bases and J lost 8; bases outside the gene matches: 5. The CDR3 is 14 amino acids. The CDR3 here is CASTGLAGVDEQFF. As DNA, the CDR3 is TGTGCCAGCACCGGACTAGCGGGAGTGGATGAGCAGTTCTTC.